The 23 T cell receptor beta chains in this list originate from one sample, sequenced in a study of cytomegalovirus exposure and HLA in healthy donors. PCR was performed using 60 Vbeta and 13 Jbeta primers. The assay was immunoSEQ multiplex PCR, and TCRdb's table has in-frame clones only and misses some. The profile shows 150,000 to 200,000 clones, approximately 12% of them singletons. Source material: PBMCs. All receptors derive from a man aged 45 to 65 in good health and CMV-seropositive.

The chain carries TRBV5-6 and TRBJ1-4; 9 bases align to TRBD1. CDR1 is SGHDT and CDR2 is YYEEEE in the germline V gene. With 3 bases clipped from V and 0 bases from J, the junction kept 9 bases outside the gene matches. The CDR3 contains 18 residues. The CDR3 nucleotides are TGTGCCAGCAGCTCCCGGGGGACAGGGTTCTCAACTAATGAAAAACTGTTTTTT. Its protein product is CASSSRGTGFSTNEKLFF.

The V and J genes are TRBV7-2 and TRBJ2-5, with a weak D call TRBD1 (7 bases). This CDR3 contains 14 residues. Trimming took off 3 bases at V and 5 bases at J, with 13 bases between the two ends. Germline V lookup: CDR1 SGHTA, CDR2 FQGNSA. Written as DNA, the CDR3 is TGTGCCAGCAGCTTCAGGGGGGCGGGGGAGACCCAGTACTTC. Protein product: CASSFRGAGETQYF.

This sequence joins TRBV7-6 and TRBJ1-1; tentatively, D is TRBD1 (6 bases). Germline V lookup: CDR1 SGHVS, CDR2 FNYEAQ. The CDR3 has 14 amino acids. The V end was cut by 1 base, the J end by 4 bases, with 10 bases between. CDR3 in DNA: TGTGCCAGCAGCTTAGGGGGGCTGGGCACTGAAGCTTTCTTT. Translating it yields CASSLGGLGTEAFF.

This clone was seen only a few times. The CDR3 DNA follows: TGTGCCAGCAGCCCCGCGGGACAGCCTTTCTCTGGGGCCAACGTCCTGACTTTC. Translation gives CASSPAGQPFSGANVLTF. The chain employs TRBV5-4 and TRBJ2-6, with D possibly being TRBD1 (7 bases). V gave up 4 bases and J gave up 0 bases, with 17 bases separating them. Germline V lookup: CDR1 SGHNT, CDR2 YYREEE (reference sequence). The CDR3 consists of 18 residues.

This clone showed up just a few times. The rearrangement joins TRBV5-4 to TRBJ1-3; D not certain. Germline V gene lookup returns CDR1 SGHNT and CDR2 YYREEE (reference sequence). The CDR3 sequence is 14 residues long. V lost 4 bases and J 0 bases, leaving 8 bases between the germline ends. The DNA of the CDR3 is TGTGCCAGCAGCAGCGGTAGCTCTGGAAACACCATATATTTT. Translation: CASSSGSSGNTIYF.

Here the CDR3 reads CASSITTQGDYGYTF. The CDR3 coding sequence is TGCGCCAGCAGCATTACTACACAGGGCGACTATGGCTACACCTTC. The V and J genes are TRBV5-1 and TRBJ1-2; weak D call: TRBD1 (6 bases). The V gene's germline CDR1 is SGHRS and CDR2 YFSETQ. The CDR3 has 15 residues. Trimming stripped 4 bases from V and 3 bases from J, with 16 bases between.

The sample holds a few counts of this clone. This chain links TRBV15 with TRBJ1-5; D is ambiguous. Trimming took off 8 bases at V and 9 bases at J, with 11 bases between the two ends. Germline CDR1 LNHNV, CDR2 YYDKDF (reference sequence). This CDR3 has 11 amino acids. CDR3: CATGDGGPQHF. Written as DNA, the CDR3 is TGTGCCACCGGAGACGGAGGGCCCCAGCATTTT.

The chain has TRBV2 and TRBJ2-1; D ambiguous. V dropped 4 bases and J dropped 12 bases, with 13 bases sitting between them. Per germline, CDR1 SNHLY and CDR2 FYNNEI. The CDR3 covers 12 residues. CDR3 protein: CASSGAPRMQFF. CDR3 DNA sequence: TGTGCCAGCAGTGGAGCCCCGCGTATGCAGTTCTTC.

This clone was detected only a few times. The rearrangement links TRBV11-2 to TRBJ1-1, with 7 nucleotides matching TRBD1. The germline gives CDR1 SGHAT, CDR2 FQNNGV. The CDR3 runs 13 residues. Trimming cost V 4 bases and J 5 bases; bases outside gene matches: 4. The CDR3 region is CASSSNRGTEAFF. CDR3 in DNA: TGTGCCAGCAGCTCCAACAGGGGTACTGAAGCTTTCTTT.

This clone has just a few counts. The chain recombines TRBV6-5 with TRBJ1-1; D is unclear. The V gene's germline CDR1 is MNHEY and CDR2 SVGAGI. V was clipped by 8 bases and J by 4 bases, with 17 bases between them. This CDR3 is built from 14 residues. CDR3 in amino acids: CASGRGGATTEAFF. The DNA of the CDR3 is TGTGCCAGCGGACGGGGAGGAGCTACCACTGAAGCTTTCTTT.

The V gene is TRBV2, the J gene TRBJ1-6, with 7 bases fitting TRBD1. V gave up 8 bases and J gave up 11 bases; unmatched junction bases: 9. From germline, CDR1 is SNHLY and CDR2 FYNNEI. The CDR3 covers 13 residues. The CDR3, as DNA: TGTGCCAGCCGGACAGGAGGATGGACACCCCTCCACTTT. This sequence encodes CASRTGGWTPLHF.

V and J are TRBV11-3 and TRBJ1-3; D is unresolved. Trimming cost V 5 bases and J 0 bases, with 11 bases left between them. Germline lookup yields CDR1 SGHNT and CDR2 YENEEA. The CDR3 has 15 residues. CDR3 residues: CASSPRSSSGNTIYF. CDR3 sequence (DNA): TGTGCCAGCAGCCCGAGGTCTAGCTCTGGAAACACCATATATTTT.

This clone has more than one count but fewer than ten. This CDR3 reads CASSPQSTGPNYGYTF. The CDR3 DNA reads as TGTGCCAGCAGTCCACAATCGACAGGGCCGAACTATGGCTACACCTTC. The chain carries TRBV27 and TRBJ1-2; 7 positions match TRBD1. Germline CDR1 MNHEY, CDR2 SMNVEV (reference sequence). The CDR3 has 16 amino acids. Germline trimming cut 5 bases from V and 2 bases from J; bases unmatched to any gene: 11.

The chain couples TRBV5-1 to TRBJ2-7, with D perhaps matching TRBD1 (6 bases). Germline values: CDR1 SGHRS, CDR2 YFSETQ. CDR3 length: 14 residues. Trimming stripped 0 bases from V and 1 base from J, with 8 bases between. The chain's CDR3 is CASSLVTGSYEQYV. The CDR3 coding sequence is TGCGCCAGCAGCTTGGTTACAGGGTCCTACGAGCAGTACGTC.

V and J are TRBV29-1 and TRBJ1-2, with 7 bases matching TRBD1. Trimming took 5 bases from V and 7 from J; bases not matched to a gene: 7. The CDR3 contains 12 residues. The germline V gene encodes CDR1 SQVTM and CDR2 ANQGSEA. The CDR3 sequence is CSVWAGGSGYTF. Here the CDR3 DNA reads TGCAGCGTTTGGGCAGGGGGGTCTGGCTACACCTTC. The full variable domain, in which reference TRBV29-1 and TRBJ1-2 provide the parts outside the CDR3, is SAVISQKPSRDICQRGTSLTIQCQVDSQVTMMFWYRQQPGQSLTLIATANQGSEATYESGFVIDKFPISRPNLTFSTLTVSNMSPEDSSIYLCSVWAGGSGYTFGSGTRLTVV.

The CDR3 DNA sequence: TGTGCCAGCAGCTTGACAGGACCAGGGGGCTACACCTTC. Translation: CASSLTGPGGYTF. The gene calls are TRBV7-2 and TRBJ1-2; maybe TRBD1 (6 bases). The germline V gene encodes CDR1 SGHTA and CDR2 FQGNSA. The CDR3 is 13 residues long. V was trimmed by 3 bases and J by 8 bases, leaving 13 bases between them.

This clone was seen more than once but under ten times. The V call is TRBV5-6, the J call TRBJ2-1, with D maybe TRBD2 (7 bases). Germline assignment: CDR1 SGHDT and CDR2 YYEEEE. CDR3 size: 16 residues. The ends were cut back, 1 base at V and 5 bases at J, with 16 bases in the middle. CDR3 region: CASSLIGGGHDNEQFF. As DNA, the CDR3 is TGTGCCAGCAGCTTGATAGGGGGGGGCCACGACAATGAGCAGTTCTTC.

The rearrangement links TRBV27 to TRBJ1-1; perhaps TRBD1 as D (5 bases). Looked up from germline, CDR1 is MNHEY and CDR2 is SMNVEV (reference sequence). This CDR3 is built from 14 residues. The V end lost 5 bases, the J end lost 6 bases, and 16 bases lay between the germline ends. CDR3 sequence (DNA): TGTGCCAGCAGTCCCCTGGAGGGGATCTCTGAAGCTTTCTTT. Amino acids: CASSPLEGISEAFF.

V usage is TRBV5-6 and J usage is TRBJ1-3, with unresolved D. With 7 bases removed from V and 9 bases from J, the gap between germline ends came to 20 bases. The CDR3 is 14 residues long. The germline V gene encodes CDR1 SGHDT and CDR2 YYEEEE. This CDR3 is CASSPRAEAATIYF. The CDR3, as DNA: TGTGCCAGCTCCCCCCGGGCGGAGGCCGCCACCATATATTTT.

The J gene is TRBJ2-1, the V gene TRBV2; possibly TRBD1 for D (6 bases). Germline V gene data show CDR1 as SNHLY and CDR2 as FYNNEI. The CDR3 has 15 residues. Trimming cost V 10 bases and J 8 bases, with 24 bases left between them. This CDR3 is CATTLGQGNNYEQFF. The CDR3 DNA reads TGTGCCACAACGTTGGGGCAGGGGAATAATTATGAGCAGTTCTTC.

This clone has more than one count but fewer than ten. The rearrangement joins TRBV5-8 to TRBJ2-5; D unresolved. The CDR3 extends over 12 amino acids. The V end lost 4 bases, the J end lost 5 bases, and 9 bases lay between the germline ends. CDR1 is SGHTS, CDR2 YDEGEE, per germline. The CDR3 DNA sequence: TGTGCCAGCAGCCCTCTGAGGGAGACCCAGTACTTC. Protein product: CASSPLRETQYF.

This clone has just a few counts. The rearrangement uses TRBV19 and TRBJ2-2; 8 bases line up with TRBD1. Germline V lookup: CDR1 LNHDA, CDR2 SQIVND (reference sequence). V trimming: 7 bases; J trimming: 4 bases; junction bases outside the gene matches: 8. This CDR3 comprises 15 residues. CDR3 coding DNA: TGTGCCAGTATTCAGGGGGCGCGAGTCACCGGGGAGCTGTTTTTT. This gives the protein CASIQGARVTGELFF.

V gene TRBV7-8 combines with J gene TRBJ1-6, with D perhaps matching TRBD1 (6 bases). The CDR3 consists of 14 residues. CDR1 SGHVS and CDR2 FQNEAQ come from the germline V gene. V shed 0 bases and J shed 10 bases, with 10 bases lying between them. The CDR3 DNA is TGTGCCAGCAGCTTAGCTGACAGGCGGTCACCCCTCCACTTT. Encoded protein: CASSLADRRSPLHF.